One sample yielded the 14 T cell receptor beta chains listed below, sequenced in a study of T cells in localized non-small cell lung cancer. TCRdb's table, derived via immunoSEQ multiplex PCR, lists solely in-frame clones and lacks some. The data show 48,000 or so clones, 75% to 90% seen once. Specimen: peripheral blood, collected before any cancer treatment. These receptors came from a male donor aged 60 or over with stage III squamous cell lung carcinoma.

The CDR3 loop is CASSQDRQVGHF. In DNA, the CDR3 is TGTGCCAGCAGCCAAGATCGGCAGGTGGGGCATTTT. This rearrangement joins TRBV4-2 to TRBJ1-5, with D unresolved. Germline V gene sequence: CDR1 LGHNA, CDR2 YNFKEQ. The CDR3 has 12 residues. V gave up 0 bases and J gave up 15 bases, with 12 bases separating them.

The J gene is TRBJ2-1, the V gene TRBV7-6; TRBD2 agrees at 8 bases. The CDR3 runs 15 residues. CDR1 is SGHVS and CDR2 is FNYEAQ in the germline V gene. The trim removed 1 base at V and 9 bases at J, leaving 8 bases unmatched. The DNA for the CDR3 is TGTGCCAGCAGCTTAGGGGGACTAGAAACGGGTGAGCAGTTCTTC. The encoded protein is CASSLGGLETGEQFF.

CDR3 bases: TGTGCCAGGAGCCGGGGGGTCACCTACGAGCAGTACTTC. Translated: CARSRGVTYEQYF. This chain joins TRBV2 and TRBJ2-7; TRBD2 matches at 7 bases. The germline CDR1 and CDR2 sequences are SNHLY and FYNNEI. V was pared by 9 bases and J by 2 bases, with 7 bases of the junction left unmatched. The CDR3 extends over 13 amino acids.

This clone appeared once. The genes are TRBV15 and TRBJ2-1; TRBD1 matches 9 bases. V dropped 1 base and J dropped 7; count of bases not matched to a gene: 5. CDR1 LNHNV and CDR2 YYDKDF come from the germline V gene (reference sequence). The CDR3 runs 15 residues. This CDR3 reads CATSRGGQGRNEQFF. The CDR3 DNA sequence: TGTGCCACCAGCAGAGGTGGACAGGGGCGGAATGAGCAGTTCTTC.

The V gene is TRBV10-3, the J gene TRBJ2-5, with 12 bases aligning to TRBD1. The germline V gene encodes CDR1 ENHRY and CDR2 SYGVKD. Unmatched junction bases numbered 4, after V lost 6 bases and J lost 2 bases. The CDR3 runs 15 residues. The CDR3 DNA is TGTGCCATCAGAGGGACAGGGGGCGGTCAAGAGACCCAGTACTTC. Its translation is CAIRGTGGGQETQYF.

The chain uses TRBV18 and TRBJ2-2; 8 bases match TRBD1. The CDR3 is 16 residues long. Germline V gene lookup returns CDR1 KGHSH and CDR2 LQKENI. V was pared by 6 bases and J by 0 bases, with 6 bases of the junction left unmatched. The CDR3 spells CASSFVQGANTGELFF. DNA of the CDR3: TGTGCCAGCTCCTTCGTACAGGGGGCGAACACCGGGGAGCTGTTTTTT.

V usage is TRBV18 and J usage is TRBJ2-6, with D possibly matching TRBD2 (5 bases). CDR3 length: 17 residues. CDR1 is KGHSH, CDR2 LQKENI, per germline. V was clipped by 6 bases and J by 0 bases, with 15 bases between them. As DNA, the CDR3 is TGTGCCAGCTCCCCGAATGAGGGATACTCTGGGGCCAACGTCCTGACTTTC. This codes for CASSPNEGYSGANVLTF.

The chain uses TRBV7-9 and TRBJ1-2; perhaps TRBD1 as D (5 bases). The ends were cut back, 1 base at V and 8 bases at J, with 8 bases in the middle. The CDR3 totals 12 residues. The germline gives CDR1 SEHNR, CDR2 FQNEAQ (reference sequence). CDR3 residues: CASSLGDLGYTF. As DNA, the CDR3 is TGTGCCAGCAGCTTAGGGGACCTCGGCTACACCTTC.

V and J are TRBV12-5 and TRBJ1-5; D perhaps matches TRBD1 (6 bases). The CDR3 totals 13 residues. The V gene's germline CDR1 is LGHNT and CDR2 FRNRAP. V dropped 4 bases and J dropped 4 bases, with 8 bases sitting between them. The CDR3 loop is CASGSQGNQPQHF. The CDR3 DNA reads TGTGCTAGTGGTTCCCAGGGGAATCAGCCCCAGCATTTT.

V and J are TRBV4-1 and TRBJ2-6; D might be TRBD1 (5 bases). Trimming removed 10 bases from V and 8 bases from J, with 12 bases in between. The germline V gene has CDR1 MGHRA and CDR2 YSYEKL. The CDR3 extends over 12 amino acids. The CDR3 loop reads CATIGQTNVLTF. The CDR3 DNA reads TGCGCCACCATCGGACAAACCAACGTCCTGACTTTC.

This clone occurred once. This chain uses TRBV10-3 with TRBJ2-1, with TRBD2 matching over 8 bases. V gave up 0 bases and J gave up 2 bases; unmatched junction bases: 9. Germline CDR1 ENHRY, CDR2 SYGVKD. This CDR3 is 18 amino acids long. The CDR3 sequence: CAISESGGRPFPYNEQFF. CDR3 bases: TGTGCCATCAGTGAGTCTGGCGGGAGGCCATTCCCCTACAATGAGCAGTTCTTC.

This sequence joins TRBV29-1 and TRBJ2-7; D might be TRBD2 (6 bases). Germline V lookup: CDR1 SQVTM, CDR2 ANQGSEA. The ends were cut back, 2 bases at V and 3 bases at J, with 17 bases in the middle. The CDR3 is made up of 15 amino acids. The CDR3 loop is CSVEFGRTPDYEQYF. The CDR3 region has the DNA TGCAGCGTTGAATTCGGGAGAACCCCGGACTACGAGCAGTACTTC.

This chain uses TRBV19 with TRBJ2-7; possible D gene TRBD2, 5 bases. This CDR3 has 13 amino acids. V dropped 5 bases and J dropped 0 bases, with 8 bases sitting between them. Germline values: CDR1 LNHDA, CDR2 SQIVND (reference sequence). CDR3 region: CASSSGLSYEQYF. CDR3 in DNA: TGTGCCAGTAGTTCAGGACTCTCCTACGAGCAGTACTTC.

This clone has just one count. The chain carries TRBV27 and TRBJ1-2, with 10 bases lining up with TRBD1. V trimming: 4 bases; J trimming: 2 bases; junction bases outside the gene matches: 10. This CDR3 is 17 amino acids long. From germline, CDR1 is MNHEY and CDR2 SMNVEV (reference sequence). The CDR3 DNA reads as TGTGCCAGCAGTTCCGGGACAGGGGCCCGTAGGAACTATGGCTACACCTTC. Its protein product is CASSSGTGARRNYGYTF.